Below are 4 T cell receptor beta chains sequenced from a single sample in a study of blood T cells in healthy people across ages. A second PCR, run for about 6 to 11 cycles, used a sample-barcoded 5' primer plus a J-beta primer mix. A single record per CDR3 protein comes from TCRdb applying MiXCR to the 5' RACE reads. The data contain about 1.4 million distinct CDR3 sequences, approximately 59% of them singletons. Sequencing used blood. These receptors were obtained from a man younger than 35 in good health.

This chain links TRBV29-1 with TRBJ2-1; maybe TRBD1 (5 bases). The CDR3 has 16 amino acids. The V gene's germline CDR1 is SQVTM and CDR2 ANQGSEA. Trimming removed 4 bases at V and 3 bases at J, with 19 bases between. CDR3 protein: CSVGGRLSPDYNEQFF. CDR3 nucleotide sequence: TGCAGCGTTGGGGGCAGGCTTTCCCCCGACTACAATGAGCAGTTCTTC.

V usage is TRBV6-1 and J usage is TRBJ2-2; no clear D gene. In germline, CDR1 is MNHNS, CDR2 SASEGT. V lost 0 bases, J lost 7 bases, and 12 bases lay in between. This CDR3 has 15 residues. Written as DNA, the CDR3 is TGTGCCAGCAGTGAAGCTGGAAATGGCAGCGGGGAGCTGTTTTTT. Translating it yields CASSEAGNGSGELFF.

This clonotype occurred a few times. This CDR3 is CSAPSTPSPETQYF. The CDR3 nucleotides are TGCAGTGCCCCAAGTACTCCTTCTCCGGAGACCCAGTACTTC. The chain links TRBV20-1 to TRBJ2-5; D uncertain. This CDR3 comprises 14 residues. The V and J ends lost 6 bases and 5 bases respectively, with 19 bases between them. The germline V gene encodes CDR1 DFQATT and CDR2 SNEGSKA (reference sequence).

The chain joins TRBV6-6 to TRBJ2-5; 7 bases fit TRBD2. The germline gives CDR1 MNHNY, CDR2 SVGAGI (reference sequence). The CDR3 sequence is 17 residues long. V was clipped by 7 bases and J by 5 bases; unmatched bases: 19. DNA for the CDR3: TGTGCCAGCATCCCCCTCGCGGGGGACCGGACTATGGAGACCCAGTACTTC. Amino acid sequence: CASIPLAGDRTMETQYF.